These 30 T cell receptor beta chains were all obtained from the same sample, sequenced in a study of response to subunit inactivated influenza vaccine. Each CDR3 protein is one row after TCRdb ran MiXCR on the RT-PCR reads. The repertoire holds some 500,000 distinct CDR3 sequences, with 16% as singletons. The sample in question was CD4+ T cells sorted from PBMCs, obtained about 24 months after vaccination. The receptors here all came from a man aged 45 to 70 who received an inactivated influenza vaccine.

This chain connects TRBV4-2 to TRBJ2-6; D may match TRBD1 or TRBD2 (6 bases each). This CDR3 comprises 19 residues. With 0 bases removed from V and 4 bases from J, the gap between germline ends came to 19 bases. CDR1 LGHNA and CDR2 YNFKEQ come from the germline V gene. The DNA of the CDR3 is TGTGCCAGCAGCCAAGAGGACTACAGGGTTGCGGGGGGGGCCAACGTCCTGACTTTC. It is translated as CASSQEDYRVAGGANVLTF.

This sequence joins TRBV4-3 and TRBJ2-1; 10 bases map to TRBD1. This CDR3 is built from 17 residues. V shed 1 base, J shed 2 bases, and the junction held 5 bases outside the gene matches. CDR1 is LGHNA, CDR2 YSLEER, per germline. The chain's CDR3 is CASSQGYGQGAYNEQFF. CDR3 DNA: TGCGCCAGCAGCCAAGGATATGGACAGGGGGCCTACAATGAGCAGTTCTTC.

This rearrangement joins TRBV4-2 to TRBJ1-6, with D perhaps matching TRBD1 (5 bases). Germline V lookup: CDR1 LGHNA, CDR2 YNFKEQ. The CDR3 spans 16 residues. Trimming removed 0 bases from V and 6 bases from J, with 12 bases in between. The CDR3: CASSQDPTASNSPLHF. In nucleotides, the CDR3 is TGTGCCAGCAGCCAAGATCCGACAGCTAGTAATTCACCCCTCCACTTT.

This clonotype was found a few times. V is TRBV2 and J is TRBJ2-7; D gene ambiguous. This CDR3 spans 12 amino acids. V shed 2 bases and J shed 4 bases, with 6 bases lying between them. Germline loops: CDR1 SNHLY, CDR2 FYNNEI. CDR3 sequence: CASSEHRYEQYF. DNA of the CDR3: TGTGCCAGCAGTGAACATCGATACGAGCAGTACTTC.

This clonotype was seen more than once but under ten times. The chain employs TRBV5-5 and TRBJ1-2, with TRBD1 matching over 7 bases. V lost 0 bases and J lost 4; bases outside the gene matches: 6. The CDR3 totals 15 residues. The germline CDR1 and CDR2 sequences are SGHKS and YYEKEE (reference sequence). The CDR3 region is CASSLEDRVTYGYTF. The DNA for the CDR3 is TGTGCCAGCAGCTTGGAAGACAGGGTAACCTATGGCTACACCTTC.

This clonotype occurred many times. CDR3 amino acids: CAIPDRDVTGELFF. In DNA form, the CDR3 reads TGTGCCATACCGGACAGGGACGTCACCGGGGAGCTGTTTTTT. The gene calls are TRBV7-9 and TRBJ2-2; 8 bases are shared with TRBD1. J was trimmed by 4 bases and V by 10 bases; bases with no gene match: 8. Germline V gene lookup returns CDR1 SEHNR and CDR2 FQNEAQ (reference sequence). This CDR3 has 14 amino acids.

This clonotype was found a few times. The V call is TRBV6-2 or TRBV6-3, the J call TRBJ2-7; 11 nucleotides agree with TRBD2. This CDR3 region has 15 residues. Germline V CDR1 and CDR2: MNHEY, SVGEGT. Losses at the gene ends were 2 bases for V and 7 bases for J; bases not matched to a gene: 7. CDR3: CASSYRGTSGLEQYF. Written as DNA, the CDR3 is TGTGCCAGCAGTTACCGTGGGACTAGCGGTCTAGAGCAGTACTTC.

This clonotype was seen a handful of times. This chain connects TRBV20-1 to TRBJ2-1, with 7 bases that match TRBD1. J was trimmed by 3 bases and V by 7 bases; bases with no gene match: 6. The CDR3 length is 13 residues. Germline V lookup: CDR1 DFQATT, CDR2 SNEGSKA (reference sequence). CDR3 sequence reads: CSVTGVRYNEQFF. The CDR3 DNA reads TGCAGTGTCACAGGGGTTCGCTACAATGAGCAGTTCTTC.

The J gene is TRBJ1-4, the V gene TRBV20-1; 9 nucleotides align to TRBD1. V lost 6 bases and J lost 8; bases outside the gene matches: 7. The CDR3 runs 13 residues. CDR1 is DFQATT and CDR2 is SNEGSKA in the germline V gene (reference sequence). The DNA for the CDR3 is TGCAGTGCATGGGGACAGGGTGACGAAAAACTGTTTTTT. Residues: CSAWGQGDEKLFF.

In its sample, this clonotype was seen a few times. The chain has TRBV20-1 and TRBJ1-1; the D gene is possibly TRBD1 (5 bases). This CDR3 has 12 residues. Germline loops: CDR1 DFQATT, CDR2 SNEGSKA (reference sequence). Trimming left V 6 bases short and J 0 bases short, with 8 bases between. The CDR3 sequence: CSALDMNTEAFF. The CDR3, as DNA: TGCAGTGCATTGGACATGAACACTGAAGCTTTCTTT.

The chain has TRBV7-2 and TRBJ2-1; 7 bases are shared with TRBD1. This CDR3 contains 14 residues. Germline trimming cut 1 base from V and 10 bases from J; bases unmatched to any gene: 7. Germline CDR1 reads SGHTA; CDR2 reads FQGNSA. The chain's CDR3 is CASSLGRQGWEQFF. The DNA of the CDR3 is TGTGCCAGCAGCTTAGGGCGACAGGGCTGGGAGCAGTTCTTC.

The chain employs TRBV6-2 or TRBV6-3 and TRBJ1-1; TRBD1 might be the D (5 bases). Germline V gene lookup returns CDR1 MNHEY and CDR2 SVGEGT. This CDR3 spans 14 amino acids. The V end lost 6 bases, the J end lost 5 bases, and 16 bases lay between the germline ends. The CDR3 spells CASRTGGSRTEAFF. CDR3 DNA: TGTGCCAGCAGAACCGGGGGGAGCCGGACTGAAGCTTTCTTT.

The table lists this clonotype with many counts. V is TRBV5-1 and J is TRBJ1-1; D unresolved. With 0 bases removed from V and 0 bases from J, the gap between germline ends came to 9 bases. The CDR3 runs 15 residues. The germline V gene encodes CDR1 SGHRS and CDR2 YFSETQ. The CDR3 sequence is CASSLGADVNTEAFF. In DNA, the CDR3 is TGCGCCAGCAGCTTGGGGGCGGACGTGAACACTGAAGCTTTCTTT.

This clonotype occurred many times. The rearrangement links TRBV12-3 or TRBV12-4 to TRBJ2-5; 7 bases agree with TRBD1. Unmatched junction bases numbered 3, after V lost 4 bases and J lost 4 bases. The CDR3 covers 13 residues. CDR3 residues: CASSSGTVETQYF. CDR3 nucleotides: TGTGCCAGCAGTTCCGGGACAGTAGAGACCCAGTACTTC.

The chain has TRBV25-1 and TRBJ2-3; 7 bases map to TRBD1. With V trimmed by 7 bases and J by 6 bases, 13 bases remained unmatched. The CDR3 runs 15 residues. CDR1 and CDR2 from the germline V gene are MGHDK and SYGVNS. The CDR3 nucleotides are TGTGCCAGCACAGGGGGACAGAGGAGATGGGATACGCAGTATTTT. Amino acids: CASTGGQRRWDTQYF. Filled out from reference TRBV25-1 and TRBJ2-3, the complete variable domain reads EADIYQTPRYLVIGTGKKITLECSQTMGHDKMYWYQQDPGMELHLIHYSYGVNSTEKGDLSSESTVSRIRTEHFPLTLESARPSHTSQYLCASTGGQRRWDTQYFGPGTRLTVL.

The V call is TRBV4-1, the J call TRBJ1-6, with D possibly being TRBD1 (5 bases). Germline assignment: CDR1 MGHRA and CDR2 YSYEKL. The CDR3 totals 14 residues. V was trimmed by 1 base and J by 7 bases, leaving 8 bases between them. DNA for the CDR3: TGCGCCAGCAGCCAAGGGGGCTACAATTCACCCCTCCACTTT. Encoded protein: CASSQGGYNSPLHF.

V and J are TRBV11-3 and TRBJ2-3; TRBD2 agrees at 7 bases. This CDR3 has 13 amino acids. Germline V lookup: CDR1 SGHNT, CDR2 YENEEA. Germline trimming cut 10 bases from V and 5 bases from J; bases unmatched to any gene: 9. DNA for the CDR3: TGTGCCAACAGTCGCAGGGAGGGAGATACGCAGTATTTT. Translated: CANSRREGDTQYF.

This clonotype was detected a few times. At one of its ends the junction is not consistent with the germline gene, which may arise from a read error. V usage is TRBV20-1 and J usage is TRBJ2-1, with 7 bases that match TRBD2. Germline CDR1 reads DFQATT; CDR2 reads SNEGSKA (reference sequence). The CDR3 covers 12 residues. The CDR3 loop reads CSASIASGKQLF. The CDR3 DNA follows: TGCAGTGCTAGTATAGCTAGCGGTAAGCAGCTCTTC.

The CDR3 loop is CASSLAYDPGEKLFF. The DNA of the CDR3 is TGTGCCAGCAGTTTAGCGTATGATCCAGGGGAAAAACTGTTTTTT. The rearrangement joins TRBV12-3 or TRBV12-4 to TRBJ1-4; TRBD1 might be the D (5 bases). V lost 0 bases, J lost 8 bases, and 13 bases lay in between. This CDR3 has 15 amino acids.

Concerning this clonotype: A read error may account for a junction end that differs from germline. V gene TRBV29-1 combines with J gene TRBJ1-1, with TRBD1 matching 11 bases. This CDR3 is built from 15 residues. Per the germline V gene, CDR1 is SQVTM and CDR2 is ANQGSEA. This chain's CDR3 is CSVTGTGGGNAEAFF. The CDR3 region has the DNA TGCAGCGTAACCGGGACAGGGGGAGGGAACGCTGAAGCTTTCTTT.

The chain links TRBV30 to TRBJ2-5, with unresolved D. V was clipped by 6 bases and J by 5 bases, with 10 bases between them. The CDR3 is 11 residues long. Germline V gene data show CDR1 as GTSNPN and CDR2 as SVGIG (reference sequence). In DNA, the CDR3 is TGTGCCTGTAGGTTCGTGGAGACCCAGTACTTC. It specifies CACRFVETQYF.

Many counts were recorded for this clonotype. The rearrangement uses TRBV20-1 and TRBJ2-7; tentatively, D is TRBD1 or TRBD2 (5 bases each). Germline loops: CDR1 DFQATT, CDR2 SNEGSKA (reference sequence). CDR3 length: 19 residues. Trimming stripped 1 base from V and 0 bases from J, with 25 bases between. The CDR3 loop is CSARARVLPGRLNSYEQYF. DNA for the CDR3: TGCAGTGCTAGAGCCAGGGTACTCCCGGGACGCCTAAACTCCTACGAGCAGTACTTC.

The CDR3 DNA reads TGTGCCAGCAGCCGTAGGGGGGGTGTGAATGAAGCTTTCTTT. Translating gives CASSRRGGVNEAFF. The chain recombines TRBV4-2 with TRBJ1-1; D perhaps matches TRBD1 (6 bases). Germline V CDR1 and CDR2: LGHNA, YNFKEQ. V lost 4 bases and J lost 7, with 16 bases in between. The CDR3 has 14 amino acids.

This clonotype was detected only a few times. The chain employs TRBV7-2 and TRBJ2-1; D uncertain. The length of the CDR3 is 11 residues. Germline V CDR1 and CDR2: SGHTA, FQGNSA. V lost 1 base and J 11 bases, leaving 6 bases between the germline ends. CDR3 sequence reads: CASSLDFKQFF. The CDR3 DNA sequence: TGTGCCAGCAGCTTAGACTTTAAGCAGTTCTTC.

The rearrangement uses TRBV29-1 and TRBJ2-5; D is uncertain. Per the germline V gene, CDR1 is SQVTM and CDR2 is ANQGSEA. V lost 2 bases and J lost 2, with 12 bases in between. This CDR3 is built from 14 residues. This CDR3 is CSVESRTAQETQYF. The DNA of the CDR3 is TGCAGCGTTGAATCCCGAACAGCTCAAGAGACCCAGTACTTC.

The chain uses TRBV6-5 and TRBJ2-5; 7 bases fit TRBD2. Germline CDR1 is MNHEY and CDR2 is SVGAGI. CDR3 length: 15 residues. Trimming removed 2 bases from V and 5 bases from J; junction bases left unmatched: 8. For the CDR3, the DNA is TGTGCCAGCAGTTACGGGGGGGACGCGGAGGAGACCCAGTACTTC. It specifies CASSYGGDAEETQYF.

V and J are TRBV2 and TRBJ1-4; 7 bases align to TRBD1. Germline-derived CDR1 and CDR2 are SNHLY and FYNNEI. The CDR3 is 17 amino acids. With 6 bases clipped from V and 6 bases from J, the junction kept 16 bases outside the gene matches. The CDR3 loop is CASSDVEQGLNYEKLFF. The CDR3 nucleotides read TGTGCCAGCAGCGATGTTGAACAGGGGTTGAATTATGAAAAACTGTTTTTT.

The chain couples TRBV4-3 to TRBJ1-4, with unresolved D. Germline loops: CDR1 LGHNA, CDR2 YSLEER. This CDR3 contains 15 residues. Trimming shortened V by 0 bases and J by 7 bases, and 12 bases separated the two germline ends. CDR3 nucleotide sequence: TGCGCCAGCAGCCAAGATAACCTGGGGTCTGAAAAACTGTTTTTT. This gives the protein CASSQDNLGSEKLFF.

This clonotype has more than one count but fewer than ten. The J gene is TRBJ1-2, the V gene TRBV24-1; 8 bases align to TRBD1. Germline CDR1 is KGHDR and CDR2 is SFDVKD. V lost 4 bases, J lost 7 bases, and 10 bases stayed unmatched. CDR3 length: 15 residues. The CDR3 sequence: CATSESDRDIRGYTF. The CDR3 nucleotides are TGTGCCACCAGTGAATCGGACAGGGATATTCGTGGCTACACCTTC.

This clonotype was counted only a few times. The J gene is TRBJ2-5, the V gene TRBV5-1; 7 bases fit TRBD1. The J segment lost 4 bases and the V segment lost 4 bases, leaving 7 bases of the junction unmatched. Germline lookup yields CDR1 SGHRS and CDR2 YFSETQ. The CDR3 spans 14 residues. CDR3: CASSLNRGGETQYF. Here the CDR3 DNA reads TGCGCCAGCAGCCTTAACAGGGGTGGAGAGACCCAGTACTTC.